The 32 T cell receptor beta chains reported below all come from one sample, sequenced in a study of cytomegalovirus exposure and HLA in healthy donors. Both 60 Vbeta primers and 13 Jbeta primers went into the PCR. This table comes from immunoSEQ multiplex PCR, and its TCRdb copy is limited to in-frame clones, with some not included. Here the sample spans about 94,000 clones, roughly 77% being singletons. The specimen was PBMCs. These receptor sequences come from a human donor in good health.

The CDR3 here is CASRNRGREQPQHF. The CDR3 region has the DNA TGCGCCAGCAGAAACAGGGGGCGGGAGCAGCCCCAGCATTTT. The genes are TRBV10-2 and TRBJ1-5; TRBD1 aligns across 9 bases. CDR3 size: 14 residues. Trimming took 6 bases from V and 7 from J; bases not matched to a gene: 7. Germline CDR1 reads WSHSY; CDR2 reads SAAADI.

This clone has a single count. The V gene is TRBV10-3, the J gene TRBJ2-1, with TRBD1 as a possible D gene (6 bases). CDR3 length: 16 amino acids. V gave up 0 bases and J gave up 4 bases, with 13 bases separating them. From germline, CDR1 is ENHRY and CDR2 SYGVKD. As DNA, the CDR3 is TGTGCCATCAGTGAGTCTATGGCAGGGGCATACAATGAGCAGTTCTTC. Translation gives CAISESMAGAYNEQFF.

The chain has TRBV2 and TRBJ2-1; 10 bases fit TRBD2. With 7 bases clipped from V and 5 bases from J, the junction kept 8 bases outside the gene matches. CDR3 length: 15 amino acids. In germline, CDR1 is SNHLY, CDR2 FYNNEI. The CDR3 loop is CASMKTSGSHNEQFF. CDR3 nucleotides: TGTGCCAGCATGAAGACTAGCGGGTCCCACAATGAGCAGTTCTTC.

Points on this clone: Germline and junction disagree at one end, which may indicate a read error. The CDR3 here is CASSDTSGGINQQFF. The CDR3 DNA follows: TGTGCCAGCAGCGATACTAGCGGGGGGATCAATCAGCAGTTCTTC. V usage is TRBV2 and J usage is TRBJ2-1; 12 bases agree with TRBD2. Germline V gene data show CDR1 as SNHLY and CDR2 as FYNNEI. The CDR3 length is 15 residues.

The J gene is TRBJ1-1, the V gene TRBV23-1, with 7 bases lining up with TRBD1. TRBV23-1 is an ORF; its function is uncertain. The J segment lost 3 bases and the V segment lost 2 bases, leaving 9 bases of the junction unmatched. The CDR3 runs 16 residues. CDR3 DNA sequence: TGCGCCAGCAGTCAAAGCCCTGGGCAGGGGGACACTGAAGCTTTCTTT. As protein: CASSQSPGQGDTEAFF.

CDR3 nucleotide sequence: TGTGCCAGTAGTCCCACGGCCGGGGAGCTGTTTTTT. Protein product: CASSPTAGELFF. This sequence joins TRBV19 and TRBJ2-2; D uncertain. Germline assignment: CDR1 LNHDA and CDR2 SQIVND (reference sequence). Trimming took off 5 bases at V and 6 bases at J, with 7 bases between the two ends. The CDR3 totals 12 residues.

The CDR3 region is CASRTGGYENIQYF. CDR3 DNA: TGTGCCAGCAGAACAGGGGGCTATGAGAACATTCAGTACTTC. The chain joins TRBV5-6 to TRBJ2-4; 9 nucleotides agree with TRBD1. Looked up from germline, CDR1 is SGHDT and CDR2 is YYEEEE. There are 14 residues in the CDR3. J gave up 7 bases and V 5 bases, and 7 bases lay outside the gene matches.

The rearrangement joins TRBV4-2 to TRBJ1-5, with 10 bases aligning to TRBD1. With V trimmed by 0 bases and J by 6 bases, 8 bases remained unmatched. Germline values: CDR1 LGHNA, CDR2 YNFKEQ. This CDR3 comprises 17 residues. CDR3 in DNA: TGTGCCAGCAGCCAAGACCCTCGGACAGGGGGTGGTCAGCCCCAGCATTTT. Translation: CASSQDPRTGGGQPQHF.

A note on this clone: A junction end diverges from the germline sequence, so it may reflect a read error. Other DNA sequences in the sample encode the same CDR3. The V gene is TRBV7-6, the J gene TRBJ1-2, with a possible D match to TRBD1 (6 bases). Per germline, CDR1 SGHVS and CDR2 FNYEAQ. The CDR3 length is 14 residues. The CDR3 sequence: CASTLWEGDYGYTF. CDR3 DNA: TGTGCCAGCACCTTATGGGAGGGGGACTATGGCTACACCTTC.

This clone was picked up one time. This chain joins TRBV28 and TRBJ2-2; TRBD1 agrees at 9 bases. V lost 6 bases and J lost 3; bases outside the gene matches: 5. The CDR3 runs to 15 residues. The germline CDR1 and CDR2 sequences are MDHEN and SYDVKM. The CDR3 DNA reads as TGTGCCAGCAGCTTAGACAGGGGGGACACCGGGGAGCTGTTTTTT. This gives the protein CASSLDRGDTGELFF.

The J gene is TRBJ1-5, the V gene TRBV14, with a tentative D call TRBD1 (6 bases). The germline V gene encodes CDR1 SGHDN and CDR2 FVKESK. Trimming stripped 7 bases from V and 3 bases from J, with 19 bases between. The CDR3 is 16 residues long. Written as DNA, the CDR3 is TGTGCCAGCACGATACAGGGAGTCGGGAACAATCAGCCCCAGCATTTT. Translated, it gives CASTIQGVGNNQPQHF.

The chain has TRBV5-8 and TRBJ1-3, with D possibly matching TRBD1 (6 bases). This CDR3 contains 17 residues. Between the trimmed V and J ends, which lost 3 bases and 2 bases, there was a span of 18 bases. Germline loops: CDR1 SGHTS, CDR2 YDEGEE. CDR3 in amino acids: CASSWVLQGTAGNTIYF. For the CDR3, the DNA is TGTGCCAGCAGCTGGGTCTTACAGGGAACGGCTGGAAACACCATATATTTT.

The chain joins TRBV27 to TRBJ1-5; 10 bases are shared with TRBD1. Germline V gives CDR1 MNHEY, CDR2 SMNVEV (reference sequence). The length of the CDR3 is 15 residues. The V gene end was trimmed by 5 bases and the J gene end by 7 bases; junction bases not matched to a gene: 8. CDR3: CASSKRQGAGQPQHF. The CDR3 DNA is TGTGCCAGCAGTAAGCGACAGGGGGCAGGCCAGCCCCAGCATTTT.

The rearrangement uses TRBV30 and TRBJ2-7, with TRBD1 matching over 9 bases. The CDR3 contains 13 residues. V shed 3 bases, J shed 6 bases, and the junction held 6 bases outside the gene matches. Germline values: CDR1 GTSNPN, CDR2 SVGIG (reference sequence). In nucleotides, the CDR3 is TGTGCCTGGAGGGGACAGGGAAAGTTCGAGCAGTACTTC. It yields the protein CAWRGQGKFEQYF.

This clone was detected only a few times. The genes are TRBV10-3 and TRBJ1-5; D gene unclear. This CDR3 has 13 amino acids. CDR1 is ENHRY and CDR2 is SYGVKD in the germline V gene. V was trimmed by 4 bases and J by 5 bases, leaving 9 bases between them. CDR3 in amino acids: CAISGRSDQPQHF. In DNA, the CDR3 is TGTGCCATCAGTGGGAGGTCTGATCAGCCCCAGCATTTT.

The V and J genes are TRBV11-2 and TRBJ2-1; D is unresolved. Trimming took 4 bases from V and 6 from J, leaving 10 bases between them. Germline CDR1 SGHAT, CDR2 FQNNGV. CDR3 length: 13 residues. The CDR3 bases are TGTGCCAGCAGCTCTTACCGAGGCAATGAGCAGTTCTTC. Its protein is CASSSYRGNEQFF.

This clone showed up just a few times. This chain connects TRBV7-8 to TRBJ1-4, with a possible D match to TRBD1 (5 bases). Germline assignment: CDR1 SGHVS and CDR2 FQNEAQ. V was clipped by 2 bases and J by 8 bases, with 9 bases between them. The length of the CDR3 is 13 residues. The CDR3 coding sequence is TGTGCCAGCAGCTTAAAGACAGCGGAAAAACTGTTTTTT. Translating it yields CASSLKTAEKLFF.

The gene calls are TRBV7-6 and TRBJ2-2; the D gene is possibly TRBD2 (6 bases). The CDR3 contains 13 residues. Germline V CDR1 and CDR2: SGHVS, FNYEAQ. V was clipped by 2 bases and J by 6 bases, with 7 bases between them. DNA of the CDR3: TGTGCCAGCAGCTTATCGGGAGCCGGGGAGCTGTTTTTT. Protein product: CASSLSGAGELFF.

The CDR3 DNA sequence: TGTGCCAGCAGCCCCCCAGGGGAGACCCAGTACTTC. This gives the protein CASSPPGETQYF. J is TRBJ2-5 and V is TRBV6-5; weak D call: TRBD1 (5 bases). The germline CDR1 and CDR2 sequences are MNHEY and SVGAGI. CDR3 length: 12 residues. V lost 6 bases to trimming and J lost 5 bases, with 10 bases between them.

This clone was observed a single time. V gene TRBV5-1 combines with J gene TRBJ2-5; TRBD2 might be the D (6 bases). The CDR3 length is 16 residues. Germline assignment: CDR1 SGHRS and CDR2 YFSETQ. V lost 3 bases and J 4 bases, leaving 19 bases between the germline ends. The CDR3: CASSSRPTSWGETQYF. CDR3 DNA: TGCGCCAGCAGCTCCCGACCGACTAGTTGGGGAGAGACCCAGTACTTC. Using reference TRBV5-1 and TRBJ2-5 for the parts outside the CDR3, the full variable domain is KAGVTQTPRYLIKTRGQQVTLSCSPISGHRSVSWYQQTPGQGLQFLFEYFSETQRNKGNFPGRFSGRQFSNSRSEMNVSTLELGDSALYLCASSSRPTSWGETQYFGPGTRLLVL.

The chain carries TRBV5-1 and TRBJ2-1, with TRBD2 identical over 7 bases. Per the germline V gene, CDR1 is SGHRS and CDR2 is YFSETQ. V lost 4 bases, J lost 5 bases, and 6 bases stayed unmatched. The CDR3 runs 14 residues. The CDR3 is CASSLLAENNEQFF. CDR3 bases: TGCGCCAGCAGCCTTCTAGCGGAGAACAATGAGCAGTTCTTC.

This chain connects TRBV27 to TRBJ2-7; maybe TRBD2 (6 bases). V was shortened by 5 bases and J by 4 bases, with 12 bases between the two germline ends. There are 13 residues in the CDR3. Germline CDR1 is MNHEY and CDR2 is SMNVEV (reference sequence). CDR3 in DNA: TGTGCCAGCAGTACGGGACTTATGTACGAGCAGTACTTC. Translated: CASSTGLMYEQYF.

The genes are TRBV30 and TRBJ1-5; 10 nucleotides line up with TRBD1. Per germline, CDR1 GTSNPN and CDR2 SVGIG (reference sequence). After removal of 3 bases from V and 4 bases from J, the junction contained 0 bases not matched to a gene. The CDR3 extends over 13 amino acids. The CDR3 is CAWRDRGNQPQHF. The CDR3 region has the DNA TGTGCCTGGAGGGACAGGGGGAATCAGCCCCAGCATTTT. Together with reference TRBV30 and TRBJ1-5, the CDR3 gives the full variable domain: SQTIHQWPATLVQPVGSPLSLECTVEGTSNPNLYWYRQAAGRGLQLLFYSVGIGQISSEVPQNLSASRPQDRQFILSSKKLLLSDSGFYLCAWRDRGNQPQHFGDGTRLSIL.

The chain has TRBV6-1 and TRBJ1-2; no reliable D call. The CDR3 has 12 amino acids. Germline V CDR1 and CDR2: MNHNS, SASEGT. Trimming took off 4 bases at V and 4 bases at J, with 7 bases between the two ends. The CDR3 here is CASSVRSYGYTF. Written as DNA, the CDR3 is TGTGCCAGCAGTGTAAGGAGCTATGGCTACACCTTC.

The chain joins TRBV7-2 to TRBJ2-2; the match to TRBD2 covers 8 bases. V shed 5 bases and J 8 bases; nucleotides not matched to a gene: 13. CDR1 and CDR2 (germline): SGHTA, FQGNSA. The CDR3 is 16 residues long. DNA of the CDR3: TGTGCCAGCAGCCCATTTTCCGCGGGAGGCGGTGGGGAGCTGTTTTTT. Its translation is CASSPFSAGGGGELFF.

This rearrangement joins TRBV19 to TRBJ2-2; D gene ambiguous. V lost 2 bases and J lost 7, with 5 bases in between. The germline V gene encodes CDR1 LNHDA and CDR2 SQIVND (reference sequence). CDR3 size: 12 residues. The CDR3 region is CASSIRGGELFF. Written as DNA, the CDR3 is TGTGCCAGTAGTATACGAGGCGGGGAGCTGTTTTTT. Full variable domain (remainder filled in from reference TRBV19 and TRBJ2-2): DGGITQSPKYLFRKEGQNVTLSCEQNLNHDAMYWYRQDPGQGLRLIYYSQIVNDFQKGDIAEGYSVSREKKESFPLTVTSAQKNPTAFYLCASSIRGGELFFGEGSRLTVL.

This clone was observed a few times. The CDR3 DNA sequence: TGTGCCAGCAGTCCAGACAGGTGGAGTCCCGGGGAGCTGTTTTTT. Translated, it gives CASSPDRWSPGELFF. The chain has TRBV7-9 and TRBJ2-2; D possibly corresponds to TRBD1 (6 bases). Trimming stripped 6 bases from V and 6 bases from J, with 17 bases between. The CDR3 covers 15 residues. Germline V gene data show CDR1 as SEHNR and CDR2 as FQNEAQ (reference sequence).

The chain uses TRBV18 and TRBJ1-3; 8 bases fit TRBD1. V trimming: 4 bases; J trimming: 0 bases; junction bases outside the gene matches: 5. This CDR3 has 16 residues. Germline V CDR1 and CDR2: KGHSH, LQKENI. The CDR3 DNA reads TGTGCCAGCTCACAACAGGGGGAGAGCTCTGGAAACACCATATATTTT. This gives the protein CASSQQGESSGNTIYF. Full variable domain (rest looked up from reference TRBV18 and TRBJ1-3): NAGVMQNPRHLVRRRGQEARLRCSPMKGHSHVYWYRQLPEEGLKFMVYLQKENIIDESGMPKERFSAEFPKEGPSILRIQQVVRGDSAAYFCASSQQGESSGNTIYFGEGSWLTVV.

The CDR3 region has the DNA TGCGCCAGCAGCCACACCGGACTGACGAACACTGAAGCTTTCTTT. Its protein product is CASSHTGLTNTEAFF. The chain joins TRBV4-1 to TRBJ1-1; D unclear. V lost 3 bases, J lost 1 base, and 12 bases lay in between. Germline CDR1 is MGHRA and CDR2 is YSYEKL. The CDR3 consists of 15 residues.

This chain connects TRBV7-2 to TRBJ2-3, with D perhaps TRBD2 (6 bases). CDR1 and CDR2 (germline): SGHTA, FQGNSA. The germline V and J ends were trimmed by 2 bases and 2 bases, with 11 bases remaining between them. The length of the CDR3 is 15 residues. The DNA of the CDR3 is TGTGCCAGCAGCTTATCCCGCGGGAACACAGATACGCAGTATTTT. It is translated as CASSLSRGNTDTQYF.

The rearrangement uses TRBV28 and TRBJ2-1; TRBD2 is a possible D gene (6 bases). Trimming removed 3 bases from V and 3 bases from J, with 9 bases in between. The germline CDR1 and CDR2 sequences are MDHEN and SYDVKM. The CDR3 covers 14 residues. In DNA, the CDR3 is TGTGCCAGCAGTTTCGCGCGGGGCTACAATGAGCAGTTCTTC. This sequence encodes CASSFARGYNEQFF. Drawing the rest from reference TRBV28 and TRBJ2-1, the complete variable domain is DVKVTQSSRYLVKRTGEKVFLECVQDMDHENMFWYRQDPGLGLRLIYFSYDVKMKEKGDIPEGYSVSREKKERFSLILESASTNQTSMYLCASSFARGYNEQFFGPGTRLTVL.

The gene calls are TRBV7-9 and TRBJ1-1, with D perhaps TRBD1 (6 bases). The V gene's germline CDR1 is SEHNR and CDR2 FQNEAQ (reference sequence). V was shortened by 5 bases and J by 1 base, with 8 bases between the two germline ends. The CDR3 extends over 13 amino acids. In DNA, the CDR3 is TGTGCCAGCAGCCCACAGGGGAACACTGAAGCTTTCTTT. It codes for CASSPQGNTEAFF.